This T cell receptor (beta chain) comes out of a study of blood T cell repertoires in COVID-19. Assay used: immunoSEQ multiplex PCR; TCRdb lists only in-frame clones, some missing. The sample holds 150,000 to 200,000 clones, roughly 85% seen once. This CDR3 region has 15 residues. Germline CDR1 is MNHEY and CDR2 is SVGAGI. The germline V and J ends were trimmed by 7 bases and 2 bases, with 15 bases remaining between them. The sequenced sample consisted of peripheral blood. This chain connects TRBV6-5 to TRBJ1-5, with D perhaps matching TRBD1 (6 bases). The clonotype comes from a man in his 60s with active or convalescent COVID-19. CDR3 protein: CASTISYRGNQPQHF. CDR3 DNA sequence: TGTGCCAGCACGATCAGTTACAGGGGCAATCAGCCCCAGCATTTT.